This T cell receptor beta chain is from a study of response to subunit inactivated influenza vaccine. The CDR3 has 18 amino acids. The V and J ends lost 3 bases and 3 bases, in that order; junction bases with no gene match: 8. Germline lookup yields CDR1 SGHAT and CDR2 FQNNGV. Using its own MiXCR run on the RT-PCR reads, TCRdb lists one record per CDR3 protein. The sample carries under 500,000 distinct CDR3 sequences, 11% recorded once. This chain links TRBV11-2 with TRBJ2-6; 10 bases align to TRBD1. The sequence was obtained from a man aged 50 or older who received an inactivated influenza vaccine. The sequencing here drew on PBMCs from blood, taken roughly 46 days after vaccination. CDR3 loop: CASSFTGQGISGANVLTF. DNA for the CDR3: TGTGCCAGCAGCTTCACGGGACAGGGGATAAGTGGGGCCAACGTCCTGACTTTC.